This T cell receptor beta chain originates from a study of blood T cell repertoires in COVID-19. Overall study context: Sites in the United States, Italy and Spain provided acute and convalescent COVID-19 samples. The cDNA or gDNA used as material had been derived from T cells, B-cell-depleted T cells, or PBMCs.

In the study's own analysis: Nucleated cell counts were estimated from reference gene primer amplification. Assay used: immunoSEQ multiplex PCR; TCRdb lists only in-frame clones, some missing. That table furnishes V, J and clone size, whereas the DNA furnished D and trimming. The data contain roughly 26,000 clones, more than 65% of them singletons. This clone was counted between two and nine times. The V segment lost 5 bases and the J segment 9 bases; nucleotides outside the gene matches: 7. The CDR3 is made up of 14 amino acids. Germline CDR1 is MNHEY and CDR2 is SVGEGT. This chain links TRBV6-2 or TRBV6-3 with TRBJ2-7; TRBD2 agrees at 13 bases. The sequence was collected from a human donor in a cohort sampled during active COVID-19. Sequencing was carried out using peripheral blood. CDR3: CASSLLAGGPGQYF. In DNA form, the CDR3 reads TGTGCCAGCAGTCTACTAGCGGGAGGGCCCGGGCAGTACTTC.